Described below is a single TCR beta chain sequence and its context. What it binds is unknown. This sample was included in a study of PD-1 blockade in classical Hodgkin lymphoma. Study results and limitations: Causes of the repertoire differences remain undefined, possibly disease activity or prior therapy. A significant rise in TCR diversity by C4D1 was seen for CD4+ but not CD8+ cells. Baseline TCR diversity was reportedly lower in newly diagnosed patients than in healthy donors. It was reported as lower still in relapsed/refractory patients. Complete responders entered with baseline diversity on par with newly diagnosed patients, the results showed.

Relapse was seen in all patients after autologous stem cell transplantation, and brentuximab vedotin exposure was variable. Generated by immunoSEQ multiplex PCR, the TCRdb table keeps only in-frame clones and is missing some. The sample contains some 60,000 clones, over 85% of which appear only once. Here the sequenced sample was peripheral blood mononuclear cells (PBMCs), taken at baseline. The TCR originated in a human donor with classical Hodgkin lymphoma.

CDR3 coding DNA: TGTGCCAGCAGGGGACTAGCGGATTCCTACGAGCAGTACTTC. Translation gives CASRGLADSYEQYF. V is TRBV27 and J is TRBJ2-7; 11 bases match TRBD2. V shed 6 bases, J shed 1 base, and the junction held 2 bases outside the gene matches. This CDR3 is built from 14 residues. Looked up from germline, CDR1 is MNHEY and CDR2 is SMNVEV (reference sequence).